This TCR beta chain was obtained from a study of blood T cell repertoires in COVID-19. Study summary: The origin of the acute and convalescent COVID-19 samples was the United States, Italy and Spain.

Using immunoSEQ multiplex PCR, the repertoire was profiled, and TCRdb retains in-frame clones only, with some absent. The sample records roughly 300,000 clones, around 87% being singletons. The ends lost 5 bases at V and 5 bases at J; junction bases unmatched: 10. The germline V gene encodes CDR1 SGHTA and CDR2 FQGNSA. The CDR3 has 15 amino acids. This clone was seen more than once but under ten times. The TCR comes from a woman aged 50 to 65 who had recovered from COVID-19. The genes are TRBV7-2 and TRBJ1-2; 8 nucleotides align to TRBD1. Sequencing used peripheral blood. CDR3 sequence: CASSPAGTGPYGYTF. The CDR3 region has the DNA TGTGCCAGCAGCCCTGCGGGGACAGGACCATATGGCTACACCTTC.